The 7 T cell receptor beta chains given below trace back to one sample, sequenced in a study of Ad26.COV2.S vaccination and SARS-CoV-2 variants. Treatment: roughly 19 received Ad26.COV2.S at low or high dose, single or two shots; several received placebo; per-sample allocation not given. Sampling occurred on day 63 after the first vaccine or placebo injection. Assay used: immunoSEQ multiplex PCR; TCRdb lists only in-frame clones, some missing. The sample lists 430,000 or so clones, roughly nine tenths seen once, with over 2.5% in the top ten. Specimen: peripheral blood, collected in a trial of Ad26.COV2.S vaccine versus placebo. The receptor source for this set is a person between 18 and 65 years old who received the Ad26.COV2.S COVID-19 vaccine or a placebo.

The chain joins TRBV18 to TRBJ2-1; D uncertain. The germline V gene encodes CDR1 KGHSH and CDR2 LQKENI. Trimming removed 3 bases at V and 7 bases at J, with 7 bases between. The CDR3 is made up of 12 amino acids. The CDR3 DNA reads as TGTGCCAGCTCACCTCAGCGTAATGAGCAGTTCTTC. It is translated as CASSPQRNEQFF. Full variable domain (missing parts from reference TRBV18 and TRBJ2-1): NAGVMQNPRHLVRRRGQEARLRCSPMKGHSHVYWYRQLPEEGLKFMVYLQKENIIDESGMPKERFSAEFPKEGPSILRIQQVVRGDSAAYFCASSPQRNEQFFGPGTRLTVL.

The chain joins TRBV4-1 to TRBJ1-3, with D possibly TRBD1 on 5 matching bases. Germline V CDR1 and CDR2: MGHRA, YSYEKL. This CDR3 has 18 amino acids. The germline V and J ends were trimmed by 2 bases and 3 bases, with 20 bases remaining between them. CDR3 nucleotides: TGCGCCAGCAGCCAATATAATATTTTGGGGGGTAGTGGAAACACCATATATTTT. Amino acids: CASSQYNILGGSGNTIYF.

A single count supports this clone. Here the CDR3 DNA reads TGTGCCAGCAGTCTAGGGGGAGCGGAGACCCAGTACTTC. This translates into CASSLGGAETQYF. The chain couples TRBV11-3 to TRBJ2-5, with TRBD1 as a possible D gene (6 bases). Per the germline V gene, CDR1 is SGHNT and CDR2 is YENEEA. This CDR3 has 13 amino acids. Trimming removed 6 bases at V and 5 bases at J, with 13 bases between.

The chain recombines TRBV20-1 with TRBJ2-1; D is possibly TRBD2 (8 bases). Germline V gives CDR1 DFQATT, CDR2 SNEGSKA (reference sequence). V lost 3 bases to trimming and J lost 6 bases, with 18 bases between them. The CDR3 is made up of 15 amino acids. The CDR3 spells CSASPGGGQFNEQFF. For the CDR3, the DNA is TGCAGTGCTAGTCCCGGGGGGGGACAGTTCAATGAGCAGTTCTTC.

This clone appeared once. This chain connects TRBV24-1 to TRBJ2-3, with D hard to call. Germline values: CDR1 KGHDR, CDR2 SFDVKD. This CDR3 spans 16 amino acids. Trimming stripped 3 bases from V and 2 bases from J, with 14 bases between. The CDR3 reads CATSDLHQPHTDTQYF. CDR3 nucleotide sequence: TGTGCCACCAGTGATCTTCACCAACCGCACACAGATACGCAGTATTTT.

The J gene is TRBJ1-5, the V gene TRBV6-5; D not resolved. V lost 8 bases and J 4 bases, leaving 18 bases between the germline ends. Germline V CDR1 and CDR2: MNHEY, SVGAGI. The CDR3 loop spans 15 amino acids. The DNA for the CDR3 is TGTGCCAGCGGAGGGTTCGGGATGGGGAATCAGCCCCAGCATTTT. Its protein is CASGGFGMGNQPQHF.

This chain uses TRBV2 with TRBJ1-5; D is possibly TRBD1 (6 bases). V gave up 0 bases and J gave up 0 bases, with 12 bases separating them. The CDR3 contains 17 residues. Germline lookup yields CDR1 SNHLY and CDR2 FYNNEI. The CDR3 DNA reads as TGTGCCAGCAGTGAAGCGCGGGGGCCCGCTAGCAATCAGCCCCAGCATTTT. This translates into CASSEARGPASNQPQHF.